This TCR beta chain was observed in a study of T-cell memory formation after mild COVID-19. Germline values: CDR1 MNHEY, CDR2 SVGAGI. The germline V and J ends were trimmed by 6 bases and 3 bases, with 11 bases remaining between them. This CDR3 comprises 14 residues. TCRdb redid the calling of the 5' RACE reads with MiXCR, one entry per CDR3 protein. The sample yields 100,000 to 150,000 distinct CDR3 sequences, about 15% seen once. This TCR came from a man between 18 and 35 years old who had mild COVID-19 (a few samples of this study predate the infection). Cell type and time point are not known. Sequencing was done on a sample of PBMCs or a T cell subset sorted from them (not recorded which). J is TRBJ2-2 and V is TRBV6-5; D not certain. CDR3 nucleotide sequence: TGTGCCAGCAGGTGGGCCCTCGACACCGGGGAGCTGTTTTTT. Amino acid sequence: CASRWALDTGELFF.